Listed below are T cell receptor beta chains from one sample, sequenced in a study of T cells of healthy individuals. TCRdb re-derived calls from the 5' RACE reads in MiXCR, one entry per CDR3 protein. The sample consists of approximately 100,000 distinct CDR3 sequences, approximately 16% of them appearing once. The receptors come from a human donor in good health. CDR3s include the opening cysteine and the closing phenylalanine or tryptophan. The D gene is left open where the match is weak. Only part of the rows carry a size: once, few, many, or a class if the clone is expanded.

CDR3 DNA	CDR3 protein	V gene	clone size	D gene	J gene
TGTGCCAGCAGCCTACTAGCGGGTTCCTACAATGAGCAGTTCTTC	CASSLLAGSYNEQFF	TRBV6-2/TRBV6-3	.	TRBD2	TRBJ2-1
TGTGCCAGCAGCCGCGCAAGCGGGAGGGCCGACAGGGAGCTGTTTTTT	CASSRASGRADRELFF	TRBV14	.	TRBD2	TRBJ2-2
TGCGCCAGCAGCCAAAATGGGGGCTCTGGGGCCAACGTCCTGACTTTC	CASSQNGGSGANVLTF	TRBV4-3	.	.	TRBJ2-6
TGCAGCGTTGAAGATTATCATGAGAACACCGGGGAGCTGTTTTTT	CSVEDYHENTGELFF	TRBV29-1	.	.	TRBJ2-2
TGTGCCATCAGTGAGTCCGCAGCTCACACTGAAGCTTTCTTT	CAISESAAHTEAFF	TRBV10-3	few	.	TRBJ1-1
TGCAGTGCTAGAGATTGGGACACGAATTCACCCCTCCACTTT	CSARDWDTNSPLHF	TRBV20-1	many	.	TRBJ1-6
TGTGCCAGCATGAAACACGGTGTGGTCTACGAGCAGTACTTC	CASMKHGVVYEQYF	TRBV21-1	.	.	TRBJ2-7
TGTGCCAGCAGTAGACAGGTATACACTGAAGCTTTCTTT	CASSRQVYTEAFF	TRBV6-1	.	.	TRBJ1-1
TGTGCCAGCAGTGACAGGGGGCTTTCCACCGGGGAGCTGTTTTTT	CASSDRGLSTGELFF	TRBV6-1	many	TRBD1	TRBJ2-2
TGTGCCAGCAGCAGAGTCGGACTAGCAGTTACCGGGGAGCTGTTTTTT	CASSRVGLAVTGELFF	TRBV11-2	.	TRBD2	TRBJ2-2
TGTGCCAGCAGTTACTCAAGGGGAAACACCATATATTTT	CASSYSRGNTIYF	TRBV6-5	few	.	TRBJ1-3
TGTGCCAGCAGTGGCAGACTAGCGGCAGCCAAAAACATTCAGTACTTC	CASSGRLAAAKNIQYF	TRBV2	many	TRBD2	TRBJ2-4
TGCAGTGCTAGACCCTTCGGGACCCGAGCTAACTATGGCTACACCTTC	CSARPFGTRANYGYTF	TRBV20-1	few	.	TRBJ1-2
TGTGCCAGCAGCGCGATCGCGAAGGGAGAGCCCCAGCATTTT	CASSAIAKGEPQHF	TRBV6-2/TRBV6-3	.	.	TRBJ1-5
TGCGCCAGCAGCTTACTAGGGCTTTCCTACAATGAGCAGTTCTTC	CASSLLGLSYNEQFF	TRBV5-1	.	.	TRBJ2-1
TGTGCCAGCAGTACCGCGACAGGGTTTGACGAGCAGTACTTC	CASSTATGFDEQYF	TRBV28	few	TRBD1	TRBJ2-7
TGTGCCAGCAGTTTCAGCGGGAGGGCCACAGATACGCAGTATTTT	CASSFSGRATDTQYF	TRBV12-3/TRBV12-4	.	TRBD2	TRBJ2-3
TGTGCCAGCAGCTTACTCGGACAGGGTACCGGGGAGCTGTTTTTT	CASSLLGQGTGELFF	TRBV7-3	.	TRBD1	TRBJ2-2
TGTGCCAGCAGTTTTGGTAGCGGGAGCTCCTACGAGCAGTACTTC	CASSFGSGSSYEQYF	TRBV28	few	TRBD2	TRBJ2-7
TGTGCCAGCACCTCGTCAGACATATACGAGCAGTACTTC	CASTSSDIYEQYF	TRBV5-6	many	.	TRBJ2-7
TGTGCCAGCAGTCCGGGGACACTTACTCCACCCCTCCACTTT	CASSPGTLTPPLHF	TRBV3-1	.	.	TRBJ1-6
TGTGCCAGCAGTAAAGGACTGACCAATCAGCCCCAGCATTTT	CASSKGLTNQPQHF	TRBV6-2/TRBV6-3	few	.	TRBJ1-5
TGTGCCAGCAGAGGGCAGAGGGAGAGTGGAGGGCAGCCCCAGCATTTT	CASRGQRESGGQPQHF	TRBV2	few	.	TRBJ1-5